This is a list of T cell receptor beta chains from one sample in a study of cytomegalovirus exposure and HLA in healthy donors. Assay used: immunoSEQ multiplex PCR; TCRdb lists only in-frame clones, some missing. This sample has about 120,000 clones; over 60% occur once, and the top ten carry 4.8%. Material: PBMCs. The receptor set was obtained from a man between 25 and 39 years old in good health and CMV-seropositive. Both conserved end residues are part of each CDR3. The D gene is left open where the match is weak. Only part of the rows carry a size: once, few, many, or a class if the clone is expanded.

V gene	J gene	CDR3 length	clone size	D gene	CDR3 DNA	CDR3 protein
TRBV21-1	TRBJ1-1	16	.	.	TGTGCCAGCAGCAAAACGTACGGGAACATGAACACTGAAGCTTTCTTT	CASSKTYGNMNTEAFF
TRBV6-5	TRBJ1-1	14	.	.	TGTGCCAGCAGTTCCCTAAGGGGAAACACTGAAGCTTTCTTT	CASSSLRGNTEAFF
TRBV6-6	TRBJ1-5	14	.	TRBD1	TGTGCCAGCAGACAGGGGAATGGCAATCAGCCCCAGCATTTT	CASRQGNGNQPQHF
TRBV5-6	TRBJ1-5	16	.	.	TGTGCCAGCAGCATCAAGGGAGGGGGAGAAGGTCAGCCCCAGCATTTT	CASSIKGGGEGQPQHF
TRBV28	TRBJ1-1	13	.	.	TGTGCCAGCAGATCGGGGGGGACCACTGAAGCTTTCTTT	CASRSGGTTEAFF
TRBV15	TRBJ2-2	14	once	.	TGTGCCACCAGCAGGGGAGGGAACACCGGGGAGCTGTTTTTT	CATSRGGNTGELFF
TRBV11-2	TRBJ1-1	17	few	.	TGTGCCAGCAGCCACACGAACATGGGCTGGGAGGGGGCTGAAGCTTTCTTT	CASSHTNMGWEGAEAFF
TRBV29-1	TRBJ2-1	14	.	.	TGCAGCGTTGATCAGATGCCCTCCTACAATGAGCAGTTCTTC	CSVDQMPSYNEQFF
TRBV6-1	TRBJ1-2	14	.	.	TGTGCCAGCAGTGAACTGAGGGATAACTATGGCTACACCTTC	CASSELRDNYGYTF
TRBV28	TRBJ1-5	16	.	.	TGTGCCAGCACCCCCACGGCGGTTAGAGGCAATCAGCCCCAGCATTTT	CASTPTAVRGNQPQHF
TRBV9	TRBJ1-6	14	.	TRBD1	TGTGCCAGCAGTGACAGGGCGGGCGGTTCACCCCTCCACTTT	CASSDRAGGSPLHF
TRBV9	TRBJ1-2	14	few	.	TGTGCCAGCAGCGCCGCGACGGAGCCGCGGGGCTACACCTTC	CASSAATEPRGYTF
TRBV6-1	TRBJ2-7	16	once	.	TGTGCCAGCAGTGAAGGTCCAAGACAGGCGTCCTACGAGCAGTACTTC	CASSEGPRQASYEQYF
TRBV5-1	TRBJ1-2	15	.	.	TGCGCCAGCACCTTTTCGACAGGTTCGGGCTATGGCTACACCTTC	CASTFSTGSGYGYTF
TRBV5-1	TRBJ2-1	12	.	.	TGCGCCAGCAGCTTGGGAGGGAATGAGCAGTTCTTC	CASSLGGNEQFF
TRBV6-4	TRBJ1-5	14	.	.	TGTGCCAGCAGTGATGCGGGAACCAATCAGCCCCAGCATTTT	CASSDAGTNQPQHF
TRBV5-4	TRBJ2-3	16	few	TRBD2	TGTGCCAGCAGCTTCCCTAGCGGGGGGACGACAGATACGCAGTATTTT	CASSFPSGGTTDTQYF
TRBV10-2	TRBJ2-1	14	.	.	TGCGCCAGCAGGTTCTCAGGAACCCACAATGAGCAGTTCTTC	CASRFSGTHNEQFF
TRBV6-6	TRBJ2-5	13	once	.	TGTGCCAGCATTAAACAGGGTGTGGAGACCCAGTACTTC	CASIKQGVETQYF
TRBV29-1	TRBJ1-1	12	.	TRBD1	TGCAGCGCCGACAGGGGTTACACTGAAGCTTTCTTT	CSADRGYTEAFF
TRBV7-9	TRBJ1-2	13	.	.	TGTGCCAGCAGCTTAGAAGGGGGTTGTGGCTACACCTTC	CASSLEGGCGYTF
TRBV5-1	TRBJ2-1	15	.	TRBD2	TGCGCCAGCAGCGACCCTAGCGGGGGGGCCTTCGAGCAGTTCTTC	CASSDPSGGAFEQFF
TRBV4-2	TRBJ2-7	14	.	TRBD1	TGTGCCAGCAGCCAAAGACAGGGAACCTACGAGCAGTACTTC	CASSQRQGTYEQYF
TRBV2	TRBJ1-2	15	.	TRBD1	TGTGCCAGCAGTGAAACAGGGGGCGTGGACTATGGCTACACCTTC	CASSETGGVDYGYTF
TRBV4-3	TRBJ1-1	15	.	.	TGCGCCAGCAGCCAAGATAGAATCGGGGAACCTGAAGCTTTCTTT	CASSQDRIGEPEAFF
TRBV5-6	TRBJ1-5	16	.	.	TGTGCCAGCAGCTTCGGGGCGGGGATGTTCGATCAGCCCCAGCATTTT	CASSFGAGMFDQPQHF
TRBV4-2	TRBJ2-5	13	.	.	TGTGCCAGCAGCCAAGACCCCGGGGAGACCCAGTACTTC	CASSQDPGETQYF
TRBV9	TRBJ1-1	18	few	TRBD1	TGTGCCAGCAGCGTAGGGCCCGGGACAGGGGGGAGGAACACTGAAGCTTTCTTT	CASSVGPGTGGRNTEAFF
TRBV7-2	TRBJ1-5	15	.	TRBD1	TGTGCCAGCAGCAGAGACAGGGCTAGCAATCAGCCCCAGCATTTT	CASSRDRASNQPQHF
TRBV18	TRBJ2-2	13	.	.	TGTGCCAGCTCGCTTAGAGACACCGGGGAGCTGTTTTTT	CASSLRDTGELFF
TRBV11-1	TRBJ2-1	17	.	TRBD1	TGTGCCAGCAGCGTATACAGGGGCGAGGTATTCTACAATGAGCAGTTCTTC	CASSVYRGEVFYNEQFF
TRBV7-9	TRBJ2-1	17	.	TRBD2	TGTTCCAGCAGCCAACGACTAGCGGGGGGGGCGAGGCGGGAGCAGTTCTTC	CSSSQRLAGGARREQFF
TRBV10-3	TRBJ1-1	14	.	TRBD1	TGTGCCATCAAGAGACAGGGCATGAACACTGAAGCTTTCTTT	CAIKRQGMNTEAFF
TRBV11-2	TRBJ2-7	14	.	.	TGTGCCAGCAGCTTAGGCGGGGTGACCTACGAGCAGTACTTC	CASSLGGVTYEQYF
TRBV7-9	TRBJ2-3	15	few	.	TGTGCCAGCAGCGGCTCGCGGGATCCTACATGTACGCAGTATTTT	CASSGSRDPTCTQYF
TRBV28	TRBJ1-2	14	.	.	TGTGCCAGCAGTTTAGTTGACAGATCGTATGGCTACACCTTC	CASSLVDRSYGYTF
TRBV5-1	TRBJ2-3	16	few	.	TGCGCCAGCAGCTCCCGGGAGGGGGCGCGGGCAGATACGCAGTATTTT	CASSSREGARADTQYF
TRBV29-1	TRBJ1-2	14	.	.	TGCAGCGTTGAAGAGGATGAGGGAATCTATGGCTACACCTTC	CSVEEDEGIYGYTF
TRBV19	TRBJ2-7	14	.	TRBD1	TGTGCCAGTAGTCGGGACAGGGGGTTTTACGAGCAGTACTTC	CASSRDRGFYEQYF
TRBV18	TRBJ1-3	16	.	TRBD1	TGTGCCAGCTCACCACAGACAGGGGGACCTGGAAACACCATATATTTT	CASSPQTGGPGNTIYF